This TCR beta chain is from a study of control samples from healthy donors and cancer patients. Sequencing was performed with immunoSEQ multiplex PCR; in TCRdb, only in-frame clones are kept and a portion is missing. The sample shows 68,000 or so clones, 75% to 85% of them seen only once. The junction had 2 bases not matched to a gene; V was cut back by 0 bases and J by 4 bases. This CDR3 comprises 15 residues. Germline V gene data show CDR1 as LGHNA and CDR2 as YNFKEQ. This clone was detected a few times. The rearrangement links TRBV4-2 to TRBJ2-1; 8 bases align to TRBD2. The receptor's source is a man in his 60s in good health. Sequenced sample: blood. This chain's CDR3 is CASSQEASGYNEQFF. As DNA, the CDR3 is TGTGCCAGCAGCCAAGAGGCTAGCGGGTACAATGAGCAGTTCTTC.